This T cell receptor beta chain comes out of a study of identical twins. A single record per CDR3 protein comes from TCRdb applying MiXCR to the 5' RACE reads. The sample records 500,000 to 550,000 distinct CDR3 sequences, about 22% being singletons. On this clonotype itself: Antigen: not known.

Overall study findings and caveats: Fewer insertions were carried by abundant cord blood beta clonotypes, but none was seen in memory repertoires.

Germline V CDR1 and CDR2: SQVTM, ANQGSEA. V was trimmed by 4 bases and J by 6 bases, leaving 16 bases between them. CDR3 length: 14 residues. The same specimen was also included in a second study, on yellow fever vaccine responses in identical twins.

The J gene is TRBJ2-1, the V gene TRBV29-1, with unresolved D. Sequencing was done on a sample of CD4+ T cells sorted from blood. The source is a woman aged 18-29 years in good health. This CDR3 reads CSVVRQLGGNEQFF. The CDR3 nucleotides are TGCAGCGTTGTGCGTCAGTTAGGTGGCAATGAGCAGTTCTTC.